A selection of T cell receptor beta chains follows, all from one sample in a study of HIV-infected patients and healthy controls. A single record per CDR3 protein comes from TCRdb applying MiXCR to the 5' RACE reads. The sample consists of approximately 67,000 distinct CDR3 sequences, around 16% of them appearing once. The specimen sequenced was CD4+ T cells from blood. Receptor source: a human donor in good health. The CDR3 runs from the conserved cysteine through the conserved F or W. Fields, in order: D gene, V gene, J gene, clone size, CDR3 DNA, CDR3 protein. D genes are given only for firm matches. A clone size is listed for some rows: how often the clone was seen (once, few, many), or a class if it is expanded.

>NA|TRBV4-1|TRBJ2-6|NA
TGCGCCAGCAGCCAAGATGCTAGGACAGCTTCCTACTCTGGGGCCAACGTCCTGACTTTC
CASSQDARTASYSGANVLTF
>NA|TRBV7-9|TRBJ2-3|many
TGTGCCAGCAGCTATGCGGGACACACAGATACGCAGTATTTT
CASSYAGHTDTQYF
>NA|TRBV19|TRBJ1-5|few
TGTGCCAGTAGTATGCCCGGCTGGAATCAGCCCCAGCATTTT
CASSMPGWNQPQHF
>NA|TRBV10-3|TRBJ2-3|few
TGTGCCATCAGTGAAATGGACACCTCCACAGATACGCAGTATTTT
CAISEMDTSTDTQYF
>NA|TRBV29-1|TRBJ2-1|NA
TGCAGCAGCACGAGACAGCTAATCAATGAGCAGTTCTTC
CSSTRQLINEQFF
>TRBD2|TRBV11-2|TRBJ2-1|few
TGTGCCAGCAGCCTTATATCACTAGCGGGAAACAATGAGCAGTTCTTC
CASSLISLAGNNEQFF
>NA|TRBV6-2/TRBV6-3|TRBJ2-6|many
TGTGCCAGCAGTGCAAGTCTTTCTGGGGCCAACGTCCTGACTTTC
CASSASLSGANVLTF
>TRBD2|TRBV5-1|TRBJ2-7|many
TGCGCCAGCAGTTCCGGACTAGCGGACGAGCAGTACTTC
CASSSGLADEQYF
>NA|TRBV28|TRBJ2-1|many
TGTGCCAGCAGTTTAGGGGTGGGCGGGGGCCGGATTAATGAGCAGTTCTTC
CASSLGVGGGRINEQFF
>NA|TRBV7-2|TRBJ2-3|NA
TGTGCCAGCAGCCCGAACCGGGCCGGCACAGATACGCAGTATTTT
CASSPNRAGTDTQYF
>NA|TRBV15|TRBJ2-3|few
TGTGCCACCAGCACCGCCGGGACTAGCACAGATACGCAGTATTTT
CATSTAGTSTDTQYF
>NA|TRBV7-2|TRBJ1-5|many
TGTGCCAGCAGCTTAGTGGGCCTAGGCCTTGGTGGCAATCAGCCCCAGCATTTT
CASSLVGLGLGGNQPQHF
>NA|TRBV25-1|TRBJ1-2|NA
TGTGCCAGCAGTGACAGCACAAGGCCCTCTGGCTACACCTTC
CASSDSTRPSGYTF
>TRBD2|TRBV4-1|TRBJ2-3|many
TGCGCCAGCAGACGGGGGGGGGACACAGATACGCAGTATTTT
CASRRGGDTDTQYF
>NA|TRBV24-1|TRBJ2-1|NA
TGTGCCACCAGTTTAACCGGACGGCAGCAAGATGAGCAGTTCTTC
CATSLTGRQQDEQFF